The entry below describes one TCR beta chain. Its matching antigen is unknown. The record originates from a study of identical twins. Whole-study results and caveats: The analysis was cross-sectional rather than longitudinal within donors. For cord blood, abundant beta clonotypes had fewer insertions, unlike memory repertoires, which showed none. Models underestimated out-of-frame TCR alpha sharing in monozygotic twins.

The V gene's germline CDR1 is MNHNS and CDR2 SASEGT. The J segment lost 5 bases and the V segment lost 6 bases, leaving 7 bases of the junction unmatched. The CDR3 is 14 residues long. Each CDR3 protein gets one entry after TCRdb re-called the 5' RACE reads with MiXCR. The sample carries 400,000 to 650,000 distinct CDR3 sequences, 20% to 25% recorded once. The data were also submitted as part of a second study, on T cells expressing NK-cell markers. From that second work: There were a handful of donors in whom these clonotypes also led the CD3+CD56-NKG2C+ fraction.

This TCR was sampled from a woman between 18 and 30 years old in good health. Sequencing used CD4+ T cells sorted from blood. The chain is built from TRBV6-1 and TRBJ1-5; 7 bases align to TRBD1. CDR3 sequence: CASRKTGLHQPQHF. The CDR3 region has the DNA TGTGCCAGCAGGAAGACAGGGTTGCATCAGCCCCAGCATTTT.